This T cell receptor (beta chain) was sequenced during a study of control samples from healthy donors and cancer patients. The CDR3 covers 14 residues. The germline V gene encodes CDR1 SNHLY and CDR2 FYNNEI. V trimming: 3 bases; J trimming: 1 base; junction bases outside the gene matches: 0. Here immunoSEQ multiplex PCR was the method, and the copy in TCRdb shows in-frame clones only, minus some. The repertoire holds 100,000 to 150,000 clones, with roughly 92% as singletons. The sample taken for sequencing was blood. The source is a man younger than 35 in good health. V gene TRBV2 combines with J gene TRBJ1-1, with 9 bases that match TRBD1. The CDR3 coding sequence is TGTGCCAGCAGTGAGACAGGGGGGAACACTGAAGCTTTCTTT. It codes for CASSETGGNTEAFF. The whole variable domain, filled in from reference TRBV2 and TRBJ1-1, reads EPEVTQTPSHQVTQMGQEVILRCVPISNHLYFYWYRQILGQKVEFLVSFYNNEISEKSEIFDDQFSVERPDGSNFTLKIRSTKLEDSAMYFCASSETGGNTEAFFGQGTRLTVV.